A single sample is the source of the 2 T cell receptor beta chains below, sequenced in a study of identical twins. TCRdb re-analysed the 5' RACE reads in MiXCR, keeping a single row per CDR3 protein. The repertoire holds hundreds of thousands of distinct CDR3 sequences, with 5.5% to 6.5% as singletons. Sequencing input: naive T cells sorted from blood. The receptors shown here come from a man between 18 and 35 years old in good health.

This chain joins TRBV6-5 and TRBJ2-7, with TRBD2 matching 7 bases. V trimming: 2 bases; J trimming: 5 bases; junction bases outside the gene matches: 6. The CDR3 length is 14 residues. The V gene's germline CDR1 is MNHEY and CDR2 SVGAGI. The CDR3 loop is CASSYRGVKDEQYF. CDR3 coding DNA: TGTGCCAGCAGTTACCGGGGGGTGAAGGACGAGCAGTACTTC.

The sample holds many counts of this clonotype. The chain uses TRBV12-3 or TRBV12-4 and TRBJ1-3, with D maybe TRBD1 (5 bases). The CDR3 consists of 13 residues. The V end lost 7 bases, the J end lost 9 bases, and 16 bases lay between the germline ends. The CDR3 is CASTLGVYSTIYF. Here the CDR3 DNA reads TGTGCCAGCACTCTGGGGGTATACAGCACCATATATTTT.